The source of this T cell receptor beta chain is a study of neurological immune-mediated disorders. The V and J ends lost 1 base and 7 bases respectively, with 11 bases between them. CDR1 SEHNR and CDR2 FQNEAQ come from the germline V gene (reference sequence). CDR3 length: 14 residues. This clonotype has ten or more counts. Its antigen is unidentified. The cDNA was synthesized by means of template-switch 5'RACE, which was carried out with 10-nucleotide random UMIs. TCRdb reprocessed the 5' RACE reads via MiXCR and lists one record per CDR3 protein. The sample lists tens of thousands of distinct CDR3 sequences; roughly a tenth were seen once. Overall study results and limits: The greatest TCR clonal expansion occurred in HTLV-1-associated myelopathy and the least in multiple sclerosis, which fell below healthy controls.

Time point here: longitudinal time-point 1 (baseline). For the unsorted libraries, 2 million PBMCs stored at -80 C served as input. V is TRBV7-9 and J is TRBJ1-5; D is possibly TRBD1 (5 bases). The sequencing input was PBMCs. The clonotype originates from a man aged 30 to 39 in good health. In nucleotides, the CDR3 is TGTGCCAGCAGCTTAGATCAGGGATACCAGCCCCAGCATTTT. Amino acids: CASSLDQGYQPQHF.